Following are 31 T cell receptor beta chains from one sample sequenced in a study of blood T cell repertoires in COVID-19. Data came from immunoSEQ multiplex PCR; TCRdb stores just in-frame clones and leaves some out. Here the sample spans about 54,000 clones, approximately 90% being singletons. The specimen sequenced was peripheral blood. The receptors stem from a woman aged 35 to 49 with active COVID-19.

This chain uses TRBV4-2 with TRBJ2-7, with a tentative D call TRBD1 (6 bases). Germline V gives CDR1 LGHNA, CDR2 YNFKEQ. The CDR3 spans 15 residues. Trimming removed 2 bases at V and 2 bases at J, with 13 bases between. CDR3 nucleotide sequence: TGTGCCAGCAGCCAAAACACAGGGACCCCCTACGAGCAGTACTTC. Protein product: CASSQNTGTPYEQYF.

The V and J genes are TRBV6-6 and TRBJ1-6, with D perhaps matching TRBD1 (6 bases). The ends were cut back, 0 bases at V and 7 bases at J, with 13 bases in the middle. Germline V lookup: CDR1 MNHNY, CDR2 SVGAGI (reference sequence). CDR3 length equals 16 residues. The CDR3 here is CASSYSVGRGNSPLHF. The CDR3 DNA reads as TGTGCCAGCAGTTACTCAGTAGGCAGGGGCAATTCACCCCTCCACTTT.

DNA of the CDR3: TGTGCCAGCAACCCTTGGACTAGCCAAGAGACCCAGTACTTC. Translation gives CASNPWTSQETQYF. The rearrangement joins TRBV6-2 or TRBV6-3 to TRBJ2-5, with TRBD2 matching 7 bases. This CDR3 is 14 amino acids long. The germline CDR1 and CDR2 sequences are MNHEY and SVGEGT. V was pared by 7 bases and J by 1 base, with 6 bases of the junction left unmatched.

This chain connects TRBV9 to TRBJ1-6; 8 nucleotides agree with TRBD1. After removal of 3 bases from V and 11 bases from J, the junction contained 7 bases not matched to a gene. The CDR3 covers 14 residues. Looked up from germline, CDR1 is SGDLS and CDR2 is YYNGEE. CDR3: CASSAGTGGAPLHF. CDR3 sequence (DNA): TGTGCCAGCAGCGCCGGGACAGGAGGAGCACCCCTCCACTTT.

This chain uses TRBV7-2 with TRBJ2-7, with 15 bases identical to TRBD2. Trimming at V came to 5 bases and at J to 5 bases, leaving 16 bases not matched to a gene. Looked up from germline, CDR1 is SGHTA and CDR2 is FQGNSA. CDR3 length: 19 residues. The CDR3 region has the DNA TGTGCCAGCAGCAACACACTTCCGGGACTAGCGGGGGGATCCCACGAGCAGTACTTC. Its translation is CASSNTLPGLAGGSHEQYF.

This chain joins TRBV7-2 and TRBJ2-5; TRBD1 matches at 8 bases. CDR3 length: 14 residues. Trimming took 3 bases from V and 5 from J; bases not matched to a gene: 5. CDR1 SGHTA and CDR2 FQGNSA come from the germline V gene. CDR3 coding DNA: TGTGCCAGCAGCTTGCCAGGGGGCTGGGAGACCCAGTACTTC. Translated, it gives CASSLPGGWETQYF.

This chain joins TRBV10-3 and TRBJ1-5, with D perhaps matching TRBD1 (5 bases). Trimming took off 3 bases at V and 5 bases at J, with 8 bases between the two ends. The CDR3 runs to 13 residues. The germline V gene encodes CDR1 ENHRY and CDR2 SYGVKD. The CDR3 DNA sequence: TGTGCCATCAGTGACAGGGCCGATCAGCCCCAGCATTTT. Translation gives CAISDRADQPQHF.

V gene TRBV25-1 combines with J gene TRBJ2-7; TRBD2 is a possible D gene (6 bases). From germline, CDR1 is MGHDK and CDR2 SYGVNS. The CDR3 extends over 13 amino acids. The V gene lost 7 bases and the J gene lost 4 bases, with 14 bases spanning the gap. CDR3 DNA sequence: TGTGCCAGCACCTCCGGGAGCTTTTACGAGCAGTACTTC. Encoded protein: CASTSGSFYEQYF.

The gene calls are TRBV4-1 and TRBJ2-3, with 10 bases matching TRBD1. CDR3 length: 17 amino acids. CDR1 and CDR2 from the germline V gene are MGHRA and YSYEKL. After removal of 0 bases from V and 1 base from J, the junction contained 4 bases not matched to a gene. In nucleotides, the CDR3 is TGCGCCAGCAGCCAAGAGGGACAGGGGATAGGCACAGATACGCAGTATTTT. Protein sequence: CASSQEGQGIGTDTQYF.

V is TRBV25-1 and J is TRBJ2-3; 8 bases fit TRBD2. With 1 base clipped from V and 11 bases from J, the junction kept 14 bases outside the gene matches. Germline values: CDR1 MGHDK, CDR2 SYGVNS. This CDR3 spans 16 amino acids. Here the CDR3 DNA reads TGTGCCAGCAGTGAATCTGAGCGGGGGACTCCAGGAGGGCAGTATTTT. As protein: CASSESERGTPGGQYF.

This sequence joins TRBV5-4 and TRBJ2-7; the D is unclear. CDR3 length: 16 amino acids. The V and J ends lost 0 bases and 0 bases respectively, with 13 bases between them. CDR1 SGHNT and CDR2 YYREEE come from the germline V gene (reference sequence). The CDR3 sequence: CASSLELGSSSYEQYF. The CDR3 region has the DNA TGTGCCAGCAGCTTGGAGTTGGGCTCAAGCTCCTACGAGCAGTACTTC. The complete variable domain, with remaining parts taken from reference TRBV5-4 and TRBJ2-7, reads ETGVTQSPTHLIKTRGQQVTLRCSSQSGHNTVSWYQQALGQGPQFIFQYYREEENGRGNFPPRFSGLQFPNYSSELNVNALELDDSALYLCASSLELGSSSYEQYFGPGTRLTVT.

The J gene is TRBJ1-2, the V gene TRBV10-3; D possibly corresponds to TRBD1 (6 bases). Germline CDR1 ENHRY, CDR2 SYGVKD. The CDR3 runs 16 residues. Trimming removed 5 bases from V and 0 bases from J, with 16 bases in between. In DNA, the CDR3 is TGTGCCATCAGTATACCGACAGGACCAGCTAACTATGGCTACACCTTC. Its translation is CAISIPTGPANYGYTF.

The chain employs TRBV10-1 and TRBJ1-4; D remains unclear. The CDR3 is 14 amino acids. CDR1 is WNHNN and CDR2 is SYGVQD in the germline V gene (reference sequence). V was pared by 4 bases and J by 2 bases, with 8 bases between. CDR3 DNA: TGCGCCAGCAGTGTACGGGTCACTAATGAAAAACTGTTTTTT. It encodes CASSVRVTNEKLFF.

The J gene is TRBJ1-4, the V gene TRBV5-5, with 11 bases aligning to TRBD1. CDR3 length: 15 residues. The germline gives CDR1 SGHKS, CDR2 YYEKEE (reference sequence). With 4 bases clipped from V and 6 bases from J, the junction kept 5 bases outside the gene matches. The DNA of the CDR3 is TGTGCCAGCAGCGACTGGACAGGGGGCGATGAAAAACTGTTTTTT. It is translated as CASSDWTGGDEKLFF.

The chain is built from TRBV5-1 and TRBJ1-2; perhaps TRBD1 as D (5 bases). V lost 0 bases and J 3 bases, leaving 9 bases between the germline ends. This CDR3 is built from 14 residues. Germline loops: CDR1 SGHRS, CDR2 YFSETQ. The CDR3 DNA reads TGCGCCAGCAGCTTGGAGGGGTTCGACTATGGCTACACCTTC. Translating it yields CASSLEGFDYGYTF. Supplemented by reference TRBV5-1 and TRBJ1-2, the full variable domain reads KAGVTQTPRYLIKTRGQQVTLSCSPISGHRSVSWYQQTPGQGLQFLFEYFSETQRNKGNFPGRFSGRQFSNSRSEMNVSTLELGDSALYLCASSLEGFDYGYTFGSGTRLTVV.

This chain links TRBV19 with TRBJ1-6, with a tentative D call TRBD1 (5 bases). Germline V gene lookup returns CDR1 LNHDA and CDR2 SQIVND (reference sequence). The germline V and J ends were trimmed by 5 bases and 3 bases, with 14 bases remaining between them. The CDR3 has 16 residues. The CDR3: CASSLLGGGYNSPLHF. The CDR3 DNA follows: TGTGCCAGTAGTTTACTCGGGGGAGGCTATAATTCACCCCTCCACTTT.

The rearrangement joins TRBV2 to TRBJ1-3; D possibly corresponds to TRBD1 (6 bases). Germline lookup yields CDR1 SNHLY and CDR2 FYNNEI. Trimming removed 5 bases from V and 1 base from J, with 9 bases in between. The CDR3 consists of 14 residues. The CDR3 sequence: CASSKQGSGNTIYF. The CDR3 DNA reads as TGTGCCAGCAGTAAACAGGGTTCTGGAAACACCATATATTTT.

The rearrangement joins TRBV14 to TRBJ2-7; D might be TRBD2 (5 bases). The germline CDR1 and CDR2 sequences are SGHDN and FVKESK. This CDR3 region has 16 residues. The germline V and J ends were trimmed by 3 bases and 2 bases, with 17 bases remaining between them. CDR3: CASSHLFSGSAYEQYF. The CDR3 DNA reads as TGTGCCAGCAGCCACCTCTTTTCGGGGTCTGCCTACGAGCAGTACTTC. Complete variable domain (other parts from reference TRBV14 and TRBJ2-7): EAGVTQFPSHSVIEKGQTVTLRCDPISGHDNLYWYRRVMGKEIKFLLHFVKESKQDESGMPNNRFLAERTGGTYSTLKVQPAELEDSGVYFCASSHLFSGSAYEQYFGPGTRLTVT.

The rearrangement links TRBV7-9 to TRBJ1-1; maybe TRBD1 (6 bases). Germline values: CDR1 SEHNR, CDR2 FQNEAQ (reference sequence). The CDR3 spans 13 residues. Deletions cut 5 bases from V and 7 bases from J, with 14 bases between. CDR3 region: CASSVRDNSEAFF. The CDR3 nucleotides read TGTGCCAGCAGCGTCCGGGACAATAGTGAAGCTTTCTTT.

V gene TRBV30 combines with J gene TRBJ1-3; D is unclear. The CDR3 spans 13 residues. The V and J ends lost 3 bases and 9 bases respectively, with 15 bases between them. Germline V lookup: CDR1 GTSNPN, CDR2 SVGIG (reference sequence). In DNA, the CDR3 is TGTGCCTGGAGCCCCCTAGGTCCTGGCACCATATATTTT. Its translation is CAWSPLGPGTIYF.

V gene TRBV7-9 combines with J gene TRBJ1-2; D is undetermined. The length of the CDR3 is 12 residues. Germline V gives CDR1 SEHNR, CDR2 FQNEAQ (reference sequence). Trimming pared 1 base from V and 10 bases from J, leaving 10 bases between. CDR3 sequence reads: CASSLGRGDYTF. The CDR3 DNA follows: TGTGCCAGCAGCTTAGGGCGGGGTGACTACACCTTC.

The chain has TRBV12-3 or TRBV12-4 and TRBJ1-1; tentatively, D is TRBD1 (5 bases). V lost 7 bases to trimming and J lost 6 bases, with 15 bases between them. This CDR3 has 13 amino acids. This CDR3 is CASTKTGGAEAFF. As DNA, the CDR3 is TGTGCCAGCACCAAAACTGGGGGGGCTGAAGCTTTCTTT.

V is TRBV20-1 and J is TRBJ2-3; 11 nucleotides align to TRBD2. In germline, CDR1 is DFQATT, CDR2 SNEGSKA (reference sequence). This CDR3 is built from 16 residues. Trimming took 3 bases from V and 2 from J; bases not matched to a gene: 7. The CDR3 spells CSASYSSGGDTDTQYF. The CDR3 DNA reads as TGCAGTGCTAGTTATAGTAGCGGGGGGGACACAGATACGCAGTATTTT.

V and J are TRBV2 and TRBJ1-1, with D uncertain. V was cut by 4 bases and J by 1 base, with 7 bases left in between. Looked up from germline, CDR1 is SNHLY and CDR2 is FYNNEI. The CDR3 is 13 amino acids. The CDR3 spells CASSVPGNTEAFF. The DNA of the CDR3 is TGTGCCAGCAGTGTCCCAGGGAACACTGAAGCTTTCTTT.

The chain recombines TRBV2 with TRBJ1-2; unclear D gene. Germline lookup yields CDR1 SNHLY and CDR2 FYNNEI. There are 15 residues in the CDR3. Trimming stripped 0 bases from V and 1 base from J, with 9 bases between. CDR3 residues: CASSEALGSNYGYTF. The CDR3 region has the DNA TGTGCCAGCAGTGAAGCGTTAGGGAGTAACTATGGCTACACCTTC.

This chain joins TRBV25-1 and TRBJ2-5, with D possibly matching TRBD1 (5 bases). V was clipped by 1 base and J by 1 base, with 16 bases between them. This CDR3 contains 17 residues. Germline loops: CDR1 MGHDK, CDR2 SYGVNS. The CDR3 here is CASSEFEQGWGQETQYF. The CDR3 DNA follows: TGTGCCAGCAGTGAATTCGAGCAGGGATGGGGCCAAGAGACCCAGTACTTC.

The chain combines TRBV6-5 with TRBJ2-7, with TRBD1 identical over 8 bases. The V segment lost 8 bases and the J segment 3 bases; nucleotides outside the gene matches: 6. Germline values: CDR1 MNHEY, CDR2 SVGAGI. The CDR3 covers 13 residues. Here the CDR3 reads CASRDRLDYEQYF. CDR3 sequence (DNA): TGTGCCAGCCGGGACAGGTTGGACTACGAGCAGTACTTC.

The chain is built from TRBV6-5 and TRBJ2-3; D is unclear. Germline V gene data show CDR1 as MNHEY and CDR2 as SVGAGI. The CDR3 loop spans 13 amino acids. The V and J ends lost 4 bases and 1 base respectively, with 6 bases between them. CDR3 protein: CASSSPGTDTQYF. CDR3 DNA sequence: TGTGCCAGCAGTTCCCCGGGCACAGATACGCAGTATTTT.

V usage is TRBV19 and J usage is TRBJ2-3; 8 bases map to TRBD1. The CDR3 is made up of 15 amino acids. Unmatched junction bases numbered 5, after V lost 5 bases and J lost 1 base. Germline V gene data show CDR1 as LNHDA and CDR2 as SQIVND (reference sequence). The CDR3 DNA is TGTGCCAGTAGTGGACAGGGAGGTCGCACAGATACGCAGTATTTT. It yields the protein CASSGQGGRTDTQYF. Full variable domain (rest looked up from reference TRBV19 and TRBJ2-3): DGGITQSPKYLFRKEGQNVTLSCEQNLNHDAMYWYRQDPGQGLRLIYYSQIVNDFQKGDIAEGYSVSREKKESFPLTVTSAQKNPTAFYLCASSGQGGRTDTQYFGPGTRLTVL.

The rearrangement links TRBV19 to TRBJ1-2; no clear D. Trimming stripped 3 bases from V and 2 bases from J, with 10 bases between. The CDR3 has 14 residues. Per germline, CDR1 LNHDA and CDR2 SQIVND (reference sequence). The CDR3 nucleotides read TGTGCCAGTAGTATTTCAAACAGAAACTATGGCTACACCTTC. Translating gives CASSISNRNYGYTF.

V and J are TRBV11-2 and TRBJ2-2; TRBD2 is a possible D gene (5 bases). The length of the CDR3 is 13 residues. Germline V gives CDR1 SGHAT, CDR2 FQNNGV. V was pared by 5 bases and J by 6 bases, with 10 bases between. DNA of the CDR3: TGTGCCAGCAGCCCTGCGCGGGCCGGGGAGCTGTTTTTT. This sequence encodes CASSPARAGELFF. The full variable domain, with the rest looked up from reference TRBV11-2 and TRBJ2-2, is EAGVAQSPRYKIIEKRQSVAFWCNPISGHATLYWYQQILGQGPKLLIQFQNNGVVDDSQLPKDRFSAERLKGVDSTLKIQPAKLEDSAVYLCASSPARAGELFFGEGSRLTVL.